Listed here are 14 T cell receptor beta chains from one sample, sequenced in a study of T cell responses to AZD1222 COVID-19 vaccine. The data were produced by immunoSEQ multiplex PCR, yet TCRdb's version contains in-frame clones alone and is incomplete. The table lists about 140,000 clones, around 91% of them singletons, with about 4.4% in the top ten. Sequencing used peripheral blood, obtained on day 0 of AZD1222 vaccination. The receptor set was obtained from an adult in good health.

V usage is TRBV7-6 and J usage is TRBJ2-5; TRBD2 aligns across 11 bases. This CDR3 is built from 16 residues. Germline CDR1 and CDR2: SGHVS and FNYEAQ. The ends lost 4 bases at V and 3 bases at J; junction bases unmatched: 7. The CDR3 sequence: CASSSIAGGHEETQYF. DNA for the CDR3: TGTGCCAGCAGCTCAATAGCGGGGGGGCATGAAGAGACCCAGTACTTC.

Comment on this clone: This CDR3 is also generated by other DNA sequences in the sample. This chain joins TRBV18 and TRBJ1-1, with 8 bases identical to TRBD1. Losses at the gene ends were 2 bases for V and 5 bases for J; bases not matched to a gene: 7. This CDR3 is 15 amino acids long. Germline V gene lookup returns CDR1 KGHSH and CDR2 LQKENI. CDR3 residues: CASSPSGQGGTEAFF. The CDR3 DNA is TGTGCCAGCTCACCAAGTGGACAGGGAGGTACTGAAGCTTTCTTT. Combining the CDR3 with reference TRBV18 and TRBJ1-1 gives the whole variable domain NAGVMQNPRHLVRRRGQEARLRCSPMKGHSHVYWYRQLPEEGLKFMVYLQKENIIDESGMPKERFSAEFPKEGPSILRIQQVVRGDSAAYFCASSPSGQGGTEAFFGQGTRLTVV.

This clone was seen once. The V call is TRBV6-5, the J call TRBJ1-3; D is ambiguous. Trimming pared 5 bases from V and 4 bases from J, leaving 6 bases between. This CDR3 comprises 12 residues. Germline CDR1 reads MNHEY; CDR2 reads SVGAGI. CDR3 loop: CASSPGGNTIYF. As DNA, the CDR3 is TGTGCCAGCAGTCCGGGGGGAAACACCATATATTTT.

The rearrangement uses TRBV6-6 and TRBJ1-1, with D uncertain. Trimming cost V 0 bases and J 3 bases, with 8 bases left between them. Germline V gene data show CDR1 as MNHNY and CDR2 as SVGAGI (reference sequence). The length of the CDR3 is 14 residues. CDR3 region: CASSYSSPDTEAFF. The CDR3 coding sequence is TGTGCCAGCAGTTACTCGTCCCCCGACACTGAAGCTTTCTTT.

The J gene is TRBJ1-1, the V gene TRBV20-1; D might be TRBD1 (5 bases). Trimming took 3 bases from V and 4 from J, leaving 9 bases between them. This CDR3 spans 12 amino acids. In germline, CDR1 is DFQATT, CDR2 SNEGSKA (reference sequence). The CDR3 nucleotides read TGCAGTGCTAGTGCCAGGGTCACTGAAGCTTTCTTT. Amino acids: CSASARVTEAFF.

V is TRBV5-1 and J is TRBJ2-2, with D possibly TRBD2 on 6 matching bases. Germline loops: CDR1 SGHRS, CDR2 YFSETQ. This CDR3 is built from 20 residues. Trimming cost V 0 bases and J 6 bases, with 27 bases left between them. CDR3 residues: CASSLAMGVTVGSGAGELFF. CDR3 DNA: TGCGCCAGCAGCTTGGCCATGGGGGTAACGGTTGGTTCGGGAGCCGGGGAGCTGTTTTTT.

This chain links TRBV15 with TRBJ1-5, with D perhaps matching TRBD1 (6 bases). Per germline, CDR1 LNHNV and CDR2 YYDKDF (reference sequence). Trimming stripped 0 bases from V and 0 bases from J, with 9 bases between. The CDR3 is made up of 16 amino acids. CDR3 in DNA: TGTGCCACCAGCAGAGACGGACAGTATAGCAATCAGCCCCAGCATTTT. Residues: CATSRDGQYSNQPQHF.

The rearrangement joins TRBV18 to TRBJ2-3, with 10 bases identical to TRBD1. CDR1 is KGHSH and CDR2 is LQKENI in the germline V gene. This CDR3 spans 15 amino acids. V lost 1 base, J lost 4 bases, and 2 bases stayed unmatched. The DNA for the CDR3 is TGTGCCAGCTCACCACGGGACAGGGGCTCAGATACGCAGTATTTT. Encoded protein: CASSPRDRGSDTQYF.

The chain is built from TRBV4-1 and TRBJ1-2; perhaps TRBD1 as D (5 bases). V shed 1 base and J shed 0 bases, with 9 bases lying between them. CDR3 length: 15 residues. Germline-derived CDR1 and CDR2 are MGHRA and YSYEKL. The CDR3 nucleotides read TGCGCCAGCAGCCAAGCGGCAGGGCCTAACTATGGCTACACCTTC. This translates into CASSQAAGPNYGYTF.

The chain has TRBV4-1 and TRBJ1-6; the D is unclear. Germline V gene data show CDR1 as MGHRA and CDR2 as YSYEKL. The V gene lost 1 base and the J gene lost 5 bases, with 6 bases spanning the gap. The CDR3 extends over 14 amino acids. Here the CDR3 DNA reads TGCGCCAGCAGCCAAGGAACGAATAATTCACCCCTCCACTTT. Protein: CASSQGTNNSPLHF.

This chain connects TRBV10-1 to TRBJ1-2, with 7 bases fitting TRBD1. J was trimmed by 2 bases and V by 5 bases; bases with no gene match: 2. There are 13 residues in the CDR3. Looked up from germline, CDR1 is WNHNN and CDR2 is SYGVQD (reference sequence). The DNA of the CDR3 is TGCGCCAGCAGTTTGGACAGGAACTATGGCTACACCTTC. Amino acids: CASSLDRNYGYTF.

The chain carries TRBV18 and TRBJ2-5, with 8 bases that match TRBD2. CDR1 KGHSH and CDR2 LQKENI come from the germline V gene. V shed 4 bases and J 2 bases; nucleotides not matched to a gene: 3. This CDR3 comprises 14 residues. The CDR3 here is CASSRVAGQETQYF. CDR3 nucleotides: TGTGCCAGCTCACGAGTAGCGGGACAAGAGACCCAGTACTTC.

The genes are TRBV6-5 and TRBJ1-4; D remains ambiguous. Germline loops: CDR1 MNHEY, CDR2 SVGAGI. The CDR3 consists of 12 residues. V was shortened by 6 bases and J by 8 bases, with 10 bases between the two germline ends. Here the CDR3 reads CASSPGREKLFF. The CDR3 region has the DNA TGTGCCAGCAGCCCCGGACGGGAAAAACTGTTTTTT.

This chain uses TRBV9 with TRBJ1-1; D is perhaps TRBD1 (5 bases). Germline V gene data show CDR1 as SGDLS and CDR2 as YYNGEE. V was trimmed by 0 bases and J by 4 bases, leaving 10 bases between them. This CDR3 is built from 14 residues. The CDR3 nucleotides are TGTGCCAGCAGCGTAGGTCAGGGTGGCACTGAAGCTTTCTTT. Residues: CASSVGQGGTEAFF.